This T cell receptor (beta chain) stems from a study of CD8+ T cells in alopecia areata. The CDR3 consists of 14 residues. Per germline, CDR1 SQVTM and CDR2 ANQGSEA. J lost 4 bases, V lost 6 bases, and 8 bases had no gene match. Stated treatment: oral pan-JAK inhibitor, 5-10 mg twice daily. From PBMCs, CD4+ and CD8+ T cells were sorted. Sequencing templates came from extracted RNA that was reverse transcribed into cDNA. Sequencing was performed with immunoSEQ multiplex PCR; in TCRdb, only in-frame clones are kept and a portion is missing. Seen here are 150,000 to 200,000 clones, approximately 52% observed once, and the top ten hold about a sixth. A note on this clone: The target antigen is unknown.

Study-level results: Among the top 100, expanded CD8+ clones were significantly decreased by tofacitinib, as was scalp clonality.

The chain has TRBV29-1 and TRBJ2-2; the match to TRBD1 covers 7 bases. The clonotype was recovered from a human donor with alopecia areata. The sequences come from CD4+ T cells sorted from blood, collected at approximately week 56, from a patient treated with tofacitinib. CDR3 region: CSVDSGQPTGELFF. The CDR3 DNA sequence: TGCAGCGTAGACTCGGGACAGCCCACCGGGGAGCTGTTTTTT.